Below, 10 T cell receptor beta chains from the same sample are listed, as sequenced in a study of response to subunit inactivated influenza vaccine. TCRdb re-derived calls from the RT-PCR reads in MiXCR, one entry per CDR3 protein. The sample comprises 500,000 to 700,000 distinct CDR3 sequences, around 25% of which are singletons, and 2.5% to 3.5% rests with the top ten. This same sample was also taken into another study, of T cells expressing NK-cell markers. Turning to that study: The TCR beta cDNA came from 5'RACE template switching with UMIs.

This sample comprised CD4+ T cells sorted from PBMCs, obtained roughly 12 days after vaccination. Receptors were obtained from a man aged 45-65 years who received an inactivated influenza vaccine.

This clonotype has a handful of counts. The chain is built from TRBV3-1 and TRBJ1-1; D unclear. This CDR3 has 13 amino acids. V was clipped by 4 bases and J by 1 base, with 7 bases between them. Germline CDR1 is LGHDT and CDR2 is YNNKEL (reference sequence). CDR3 loop: CASSPTQNTEAFF. The CDR3 nucleotides are TGTGCCAGCAGCCCTACACAGAACACTGAAGCTTTCTTT. Combining the CDR3 with reference TRBV3-1 and TRBJ1-1 gives the whole variable domain DTAVSQTPKYLVTQMGNDKSIKCEQNLGHDTMYWYKQDSKKFLKIMFSYNNKELIINETVPNRFSPKSPDKAHLNLHINSLELGDSAVYFCASSPTQNTEAFFGQGTRLTVV.

The rearrangement joins TRBV29-1 to TRBJ1-5; no firm D call. The CDR3 runs 13 residues. Germline CDR1 is SQVTM and CDR2 is ANQGSEA. Trimming stripped 4 bases from V and 1 base from J, with 8 bases between. The CDR3 here is CSVVWGSNQPQHF. In DNA, the CDR3 is TGCAGCGTTGTCTGGGGAAGCAATCAGCCCCAGCATTTT.

This clonotype turned up a few times. CDR3 DNA: TGTGCCATCAGAGATGGACTAGCGGGTGAGCAGTTCTTC. Translating gives CAIRDGLAGEQFF. The rearrangement links TRBV10-3 to TRBJ2-1; TRBD2 matches 11 bases. This CDR3 contains 13 residues. V gave up 6 bases and J gave up 9 bases; unmatched junction bases: 4. Germline V CDR1 and CDR2: ENHRY, SYGVKD.

This clonotype was detected ten times or more. The J gene is TRBJ2-1, the V gene TRBV10-3, with 9 bases matching TRBD2. V dropped 1 base and J dropped 6; count of bases not matched to a gene: 10. The CDR3 is 17 residues long. Germline loops: CDR1 ENHRY, CDR2 SYGVKD. The CDR3 loop reads CAISEFEVLAGANEQFF. The CDR3 region has the DNA TGTGCCATCAGTGAGTTCGAAGTCTTAGCGGGAGCCAATGAGCAGTTCTTC.

This clonotype turned up a few times. This chain connects TRBV12-3 or TRBV12-4 to TRBJ2-7, with 7 bases that match TRBD2. The V segment lost 2 bases and the J segment 6 bases; nucleotides outside the gene matches: 7. The CDR3 extends over 14 amino acids. The CDR3, as DNA: TGTGCCAGCAGTTTATGGGGGGGAGAGCGCGAGCAGTACTTC. Its translation is CASSLWGGEREQYF.

This chain links TRBV11-2 with TRBJ1-1; no clear D. This CDR3 spans 11 amino acids. The V end lost 2 bases, the J end lost 8 bases, and 6 bases lay between the germline ends. Germline loops: CDR1 SGHAT, CDR2 FQNNGV. This chain's CDR3 is CASSLRSEAFF. CDR3 sequence (DNA): TGTGCCAGCAGCTTAAGATCAGAAGCTTTCTTT.

This clonotype occurred a few times. This chain joins TRBV29-1 and TRBJ2-5; maybe TRBD2 (6 bases). The V end was cut by 7 bases, the J end by 4 bases, with 19 bases between. Per the germline V gene, CDR1 is SQVTM and CDR2 is ANQGSEA. The CDR3 contains 14 residues. The CDR3 protein is CSATDGGLIETQYF. The CDR3 nucleotides are TGCAGCGCCACGGACGGGGGTCTGATAGAGACCCAGTACTTC.

This clonotype was detected only a few times. The chain couples TRBV7-3 to TRBJ2-1; TRBD2 agrees at 11 bases. This CDR3 has 16 amino acids. Germline CDR1 reads SGHTA; CDR2 reads FQGTGA. Trimming took 5 bases from V and 5 from J; bases not matched to a gene: 8. CDR3 amino acids: CASSKSGLADNNEQFF. The DNA for the CDR3 is TGTGCCAGCAGCAAATCGGGACTAGCGGATAACAATGAGCAGTTCTTC.

This clonotype came up a few times. V usage is TRBV18 and J usage is TRBJ1-5; D perhaps matches TRBD1 (5 bases). V lost 2 bases to trimming and J lost 7 bases, with 12 bases between them. The CDR3 covers 14 residues. Germline lookup yields CDR1 KGHSH and CDR2 LQKENI. The CDR3 reads CASSPAGRDQPQHF. The CDR3 DNA follows: TGTGCCAGCTCACCAGCAGGGAGGGACCAGCCCCAGCATTTT.

The rearrangement uses TRBV4-3 and TRBJ2-1, with D perhaps TRBD2 (6 bases). The CDR3 runs to 13 residues. The germline gives CDR1 LGHNA, CDR2 YSLEER. Trimming removed 0 bases at V and 10 bases at J, with 10 bases between. The CDR3 here is CASSQDAGREQFF. The DNA of the CDR3 is TGCGCCAGCAGCCAAGATGCGGGGCGGGAGCAGTTCTTC.